One and the same sample provided the 32 T cell receptor beta chains below, sequenced in a study of post-analysis software for immune sequencing data. Regarding the study as a whole: Patients showed TRBV5-6, TRBV5-1 and TRBV20-1 among four to six TRBV segments more frequent than in controls.

The antigens for these receptors are not known. The library was made from cDNA and included unique molecular identifiers. TCRdb called the PCR reads again in MiXCR, with one record for every CDR3 protein. The sample lists approximately 660,000 distinct CDR3 sequences, 55% to 60% occurring once. Sequencing was performed on blood. These receptors all stem from a girl aged 2 to 9 with multiple sclerosis.

This chain connects TRBV6-8 to TRBJ2-7; D tentatively fits TRBD1 or TRBD2 (5 bases each). V was clipped by 7 bases and J by 12 bases, with 16 bases between them. CDR3 length: 11 amino acids. Germline V gene sequence: CDR1 MNHGY, CDR2 SAAAGT. CDR3 sequence: CASTSPGPPYF. The CDR3 DNA follows: TGTGCCAGCACCTCCCCGGGACCACCGTACTTC.

The rearrangement uses TRBV20-1 and TRBJ2-1; 9 bases are shared with TRBD2. The CDR3 is 17 residues long. CDR1 is DFQATT and CDR2 is SNEGSKA in the germline V gene (reference sequence). The trim removed 5 bases at V and 3 bases at J, leaving 14 bases unmatched. In DNA, the CDR3 is TGCAGTGCTCGCGACCTCAATCTAGCGGGAAACTACAATGAGCAGTTCTTC. Its protein product is CSARDLNLAGNYNEQFF.

This clonotype was counted between two and nine times. This chain joins TRBV7-6 and TRBJ1-2, with TRBD1 identical over 8 bases. The CDR3 spans 13 residues. The germline V gene encodes CDR1 SGHVS and CDR2 FNYEAQ. The junction had 4 bases not matched to a gene; V was cut back by 2 bases and J by 8 bases. In DNA, the CDR3 is TGTGCCAGCAGCTTACAGGGGGCGCGGGGCTACACCTTC. It specifies CASSLQGARGYTF.

The table lists this clonotype with a few counts. The rearrangement joins TRBV27 to TRBJ2-5; no reliable D call. V lost 5 bases, J lost 1 base, and 8 bases lay in between. The CDR3 contains 13 residues. CDR1 MNHEY and CDR2 SMNVEV come from the germline V gene (reference sequence). The CDR3 DNA reads TGTGCCAGCAGTACGTGGAGCCAAGAGACCCAGTACTTC. It codes for CASSTWSQETQYF.

This clonotype was observed a handful of times. The chain employs TRBV7-2 and TRBJ2-3; 7 bases are a match to TRBD2. Germline V gives CDR1 SGHTA, CDR2 FQGNSA. V lost 5 bases to trimming and J lost 4 bases; unmatched junction nucleotides: 9. This CDR3 is 15 amino acids long. CDR3 amino acids: CASSLREAHPDTQYF. The CDR3 region has the DNA TGTGCCAGCAGCCTACGGGAGGCGCATCCAGATACGCAGTATTTT.

V and J are TRBV20-1 and TRBJ2-1; 7 bases are a match to TRBD1. The CDR3 sequence is 16 residues long. Unmatched junction bases numbered 9, after V lost 3 bases and J lost 1 base. Germline CDR1 is DFQATT and CDR2 is SNEGSKA (reference sequence). The CDR3 protein is CSARSRQGVSYNEQFF. In DNA, the CDR3 is TGCAGTGCTAGGTCCCGACAGGGAGTTTCCTACAATGAGCAGTTCTTC.

The chain is built from TRBV19 and TRBJ2-6; D is perhaps TRBD2 (5 bases). The CDR3 covers 16 residues. The germline V and J ends were trimmed by 2 bases and 1 base, with 9 bases remaining between them. Germline lookup yields CDR1 LNHDA and CDR2 SQIVND (reference sequence). The CDR3 coding sequence is TGTGCCAGTAGTATAATGGGGAGATCTGGGGCCAACGTCCTGACTTTC. Protein: CASSIMGRSGANVLTF.

The CDR3 coding sequence is TGCAGCGTTTTGGGACAGACTAACTATGGCTACACCTTC. Encoded protein: CSVLGQTNYGYTF. This chain uses TRBV29-1 with TRBJ1-2; 7 nucleotides match TRBD1. CDR3 length: 13 amino acids. Trimming removed 5 bases from V and 0 bases from J; junction bases left unmatched: 3. CDR1 and CDR2 from the germline V gene are SQVTM and ANQGSEA.

Points on this clonotype: One end of the junction does not line up with germline, which may come from a read error. This chain uses TRBV12-3 or TRBV12-4 with TRBJ2-5; the D is unclear. The J call is doubtful: the DNA matches TRBJ2-7 better. The CDR3 sequence is 16 residues long. CDR3 amino acids: CVSSFQVVGRVYEQYF. The CDR3 coding sequence is TGTGTCAGCAGTTTTCAAGTTGTCGGACGGGTCTACGAGCAGTACTTC.

The chain is built from TRBV28 and TRBJ2-7, with D possibly TRBD1 on 6 matching bases. With 3 bases removed from V and 7 bases from J, the gap between germline ends came to 10 bases. Germline assignment: CDR1 MDHEN and CDR2 SYDVKM. The CDR3 is 12 amino acids. The CDR3 reads CASSFQGWEQYF. CDR3 nucleotides: TGTGCCAGCAGTTTTCAGGGGTGGGAGCAGTACTTC. Full variable domain (outside the CDR3, taken from reference TRBV28 and TRBJ2-7): DVKVTQSSRYLVKRTGEKVFLECVQDMDHENMFWYRQDPGLGLRLIYFSYDVKMKEKGDIPEGYSVSREKKERFSLILESASTNQTSMYLCASSFQGWEQYFGPGTRLTVT.

The gene calls are TRBV27 and TRBJ2-4; possible D gene TRBD1, 5 bases. Germline CDR1 and CDR2: MNHEY and SMNVEV (reference sequence). V lost 5 bases and J lost 2, with 19 bases in between. This CDR3 is 17 amino acids long. This chain's CDR3 is CASSPNSGRQTKNIQYF. The CDR3 region has the DNA TGTGCCAGCAGTCCCAACAGTGGGCGACAGACCAAAAACATTCAGTACTTC.

CDR3 amino acids: CASSRGGMNTEAFF. The CDR3 DNA reads TGTGCCAGCAGCAGGGGCGGGATGAACACTGAAGCTTTCTTT. This chain connects TRBV28 to TRBJ1-1, with a tentative D call TRBD1 (6 bases). The V and J ends lost 6 bases and 0 bases respectively, with 11 bases between them. This CDR3 has 14 amino acids. Germline V gives CDR1 MDHEN, CDR2 SYDVKM. Using reference TRBV28 and TRBJ1-1 for the parts outside the CDR3, the full variable domain is DVKVTQSSRYLVKRTGEKVFLECVQDMDHENMFWYRQDPGLGLRLIYFSYDVKMKEKGDIPEGYSVSREKKERFSLILESASTNQTSMYLCASSRGGMNTEAFFGQGTRLTVV.

There are a few counts of this clonotype. This chain joins TRBV12-3 or TRBV12-4 and TRBJ2-1; D is unclear. Trimming took off 2 bases at V and 8 bases at J, with 7 bases between the two ends. CDR3 size: 12 residues. CDR3 sequence reads: CASSLREDEQFF. CDR3 sequence (DNA): TGTGCCAGCAGTTTACGAGAGGATGAGCAGTTCTTC.

This clonotype was seen more than once but under ten times. The chain uses TRBV3-1 and TRBJ1-2; D not certain. CDR1 LGHDT and CDR2 YNNKEL come from the germline V gene (reference sequence). This CDR3 comprises 11 residues. V lost 1 base and J lost 10, with 7 bases in between. CDR3 nucleotide sequence: TGTGCCAGCAGCCAAGTAGGGAACTACACCTTC. Protein: CASSQVGNYTF. Complete variable domain (other parts from reference TRBV3-1 and TRBJ1-2): DTAVSQTPKYLVTQMGNDKSIKCEQNLGHDTMYWYKQDSKKFLKIMFSYNNKELIINETVPNRFSPKSPDKAHLNLHINSLELGDSAVYFCASSQVGNYTFGSGTRLTVV.

The V gene is TRBV6-5, the J gene TRBJ1-4; the D gene is possibly TRBD1 (6 bases). This CDR3 is 15 amino acids long. V was clipped by 5 bases and J by 5 bases, with 15 bases between them. Per the germline V gene, CDR1 is MNHEY and CDR2 is SVGAGI. CDR3 nucleotides: TGTGCCAGCAGTACTACACAGGGATCAAATGAAAAACTGTTTTTT. Its translation is CASSTTQGSNEKLFF.

The chain is built from TRBV12-3 or TRBV12-4 and TRBJ2-5, with D possibly matching TRBD1 (5 bases). The J call may be faulty, since TRBJ2-7 better matches the DNA end. The CDR3 loop spans 13 amino acids. The CDR3 bases are TGTGCCAGCAGCCCGACAGACTTGGGCGAGCAGTACTTC. Translation gives CASSPTDLGEQYF.

This clonotype was observed a single time. The V call is TRBV4-2, the J call TRBJ2-7; no firm D call. Germline-derived CDR1 and CDR2 are LGHNA and YNFKEQ. This CDR3 region has 13 residues. V lost 8 bases, J lost 1 base, and 12 bases lay in between. CDR3: CASGEVGSYEQYF. CDR3 nucleotides: TGTGCCAGCGGCGAAGTGGGATCCTACGAGCAGTACTTC.

The chain joins TRBV10-3 to TRBJ2-3; 8 bases map to TRBD2. Germline V gene lookup returns CDR1 ENHRY and CDR2 SYGVKD. After removal of 3 bases from V and 2 bases from J, the junction contained 7 bases not matched to a gene. The CDR3 covers 16 residues. The CDR3 loop reads CAISDDGRAPTDTQYF. DNA of the CDR3: TGTGCCATCAGTGACGACGGGAGGGCCCCCACAGATACGCAGTATTTT.

The chain combines TRBV10-2 with TRBJ2-7; D gene ambiguous. Per the germline V gene, CDR1 is WSHSY and CDR2 is SAAADI. The ends were cut back, 2 bases at V and 4 bases at J, with 6 bases in the middle. The CDR3 runs 12 residues. The CDR3 DNA reads as TGCGCCAGCAGTGAGGCAGGTTACGAGCAGTACTTC. Translation gives CASSEAGYEQYF.

V usage is TRBV12-3 or TRBV12-4 and J usage is TRBJ2-7; D possibly corresponds to TRBD1 (6 bases). With 9 bases removed from V and 3 bases from J, the gap between germline ends came to 12 bases. This CDR3 is 12 amino acids long. CDR3 in DNA: TGTGCCAGTTCCAAGGACAGCTACGAGCAGTACTTC. This sequence encodes CASSKDSYEQYF.

The chain combines TRBV20-1 with TRBJ1-2; TRBD1 might be the D (5 bases). Trimming stripped 0 bases from V and 5 bases from J, with 10 bases between. Germline V lookup: CDR1 DFQATT, CDR2 SNEGSKA (reference sequence). The CDR3 is made up of 13 amino acids. The CDR3 spells CSAREGPKYGYTF. CDR3 DNA: TGCAGTGCTAGAGAGGGGCCGAAATATGGCTACACCTTC.

The genes are TRBV7-2 and TRBJ2-5; D might be TRBD2 (6 bases). The germline V gene has CDR1 SGHTA and CDR2 FQGNSA. The CDR3 covers 15 residues. Trimming took off 3 bases at V and 3 bases at J, with 14 bases between the two ends. This CDR3 reads CASSFLGQREETQYF. The CDR3 DNA sequence: TGTGCCAGCAGCTTCCTGGGGCAGCGGGAAGAGACCCAGTACTTC.

The sample holds a few counts of this clonotype. The chain is built from TRBV12-3 or TRBV12-4 and TRBJ2-1; 10 bases match TRBD2. V lost 5 bases and J lost 4; bases outside the gene matches: 5. The CDR3 runs to 15 residues. The CDR3 coding sequence is TGTGCCAGCAGTAACCTAGCGGGGGCGTACAATGAGCAGTTCTTC. It codes for CASSNLAGAYNEQFF.

The DNA of the CDR3 is TGTGCCAGCAGCTTCGGACGGGAAAGCTCCTACAATGAGCAGTTCTTC. This codes for CASSFGRESSYNEQFF. The rearrangement links TRBV7-2 to TRBJ2-1; tentatively, D is TRBD2 (5 bases). CDR1 is SGHTA, CDR2 FQGNSA, per germline. Trimming removed 3 bases from V and 0 bases from J, with 12 bases in between. This CDR3 contains 16 residues.

This clonotype was seen only once. DNA for the CDR3: TGCAGCGTTACGGGCGGGAACACCGGGGAGCTGTTTTTT. The encoded protein is CSVTGGNTGELFF. The V call is TRBV29-1, the J call TRBJ2-2; D unresolved. This CDR3 contains 13 residues. V lost 5 bases and J lost 1, with 8 bases in between. Germline values: CDR1 SQVTM, CDR2 ANQGSEA.

This clonotype was recorded at least ten times. The chain is built from TRBV29-1 and TRBJ2-5, with unresolved D. Germline V CDR1 and CDR2: SQVTM, ANQGSEA. The CDR3 extends over 11 amino acids. Between the trimmed V and J ends, which lost 3 bases and 2 bases, there was a span of 4 bases. CDR3 DNA: TGCAGCGTTGAGGGGCAAGAGACCCAGTACTTC. The encoded protein is CSVEGQETQYF.

This clonotype was observed a few times. The chain is built from TRBV4-1 and TRBJ1-1; D is undetermined. Germline assignment: CDR1 MGHRA and CDR2 YSYEKL. There are 15 residues in the CDR3. The V end lost 0 bases, the J end lost 1 base, and 9 bases lay between the germline ends. CDR3 protein: CASSQDRVGNTEAFF. The CDR3 bases are TGCGCCAGCAGCCAAGATAGGGTGGGGAACACTGAAGCTTTCTTT.

The V call is TRBV29-1, the J call TRBJ2-1; the D is unclear. The CDR3 covers 14 residues. Germline CDR1 SQVTM, CDR2 ANQGSEA. Trimming cost V 6 bases and J 5 bases, with 17 bases left between them. The CDR3 DNA reads TGCAGCGTCGGATGGTCCTTACCGAACAATGAGCAGTTCTTC. This sequence encodes CSVGWSLPNNEQFF.

The chain joins TRBV6-2 or TRBV6-3 to TRBJ2-7, with D maybe TRBD2 (7 bases). The DNA end is more similar to TRBJ2-4, so the J call may be wrong. From germline, CDR1 is MNHEY and CDR2 SVGEGT. The CDR3 sequence is 11 residues long. The DNA for the CDR3 is TGTGCCAGCGGGGGGGCGAACATTCAGTACTTC. This codes for CASGGANIQYF.

The sample holds a few counts of this clonotype. The J gene is TRBJ2-1, the V gene TRBV7-2, with 8 bases identical to TRBD1. CDR1 and CDR2 from the germline V gene are SGHTA and FQGNSA. V dropped 5 bases and J dropped 10; count of bases not matched to a gene: 7. This CDR3 is 13 amino acids long. The chain's CDR3 is CASSHGQGWEQFF. CDR3 coding DNA: TGTGCCAGCAGCCACGGACAGGGTTGGGAGCAGTTCTTC.

This chain links TRBV6-6 with TRBJ1-3, with TRBD1 matching over 9 bases. Germline CDR1 and CDR2: MNHNY and SVGAGI (reference sequence). The CDR3 runs to 15 residues. The V segment lost 5 bases and the J segment 0 bases; nucleotides outside the gene matches: 2. The CDR3 loop is CASSGTGPSGNTIYF. CDR3 DNA: TGTGCCAGCAGTGGGACAGGGCCCTCTGGAAACACCATATATTTT.

J is TRBJ1-5 and V is TRBV12-3 or TRBV12-4; 7 bases are a match to TRBD1. The CDR3 loop spans 14 amino acids. After removal of 7 bases from V and 5 bases from J, the junction contained 8 bases not matched to a gene. CDR3 sequence reads: CASNNRGGDQPQHF. In DNA, the CDR3 is TGTGCCAGCAATAACAGGGGAGGAGATCAGCCCCAGCATTTT.